This TCR beta chain was sequenced for a study of T cells in Graves' hyperthyroidism and ophthalmopathy. Template material for amplifying TCR beta CDR3 regions consisted of RNA transcripts. Initially, a first-round RT-PCR of the TCR CDR3 employed the HTBI primer set. TCRdb reprocessed the multiplex PCR reads with MiXCR, giving one entry per CDR3 protein. The table lists 300,000 to 400,000 distinct CDR3 sequences, 13% of them singletons, with less than 10% in the top ten. CDR1 and CDR2 from the germline V gene are MNHEY and SMNVEV (reference sequence). V was cut by 7 bases and J by 1 base, with 15 bases left in between. This CDR3 spans 15 amino acids. This clonotype was seen a few times.

The sequenced material came from blood. This TCR was sampled from a young woman with Graves' hyperthyroidism. This sequence joins TRBV27 and TRBJ2-3, with TRBD2 as a possible D gene (6 bases). The CDR3 DNA reads TGTGCCAGCACCCTAAGGGGACTGGGCACAGATACGCAGTATTTT. Amino acids: CASTLRGLGTDTQYF.